This T cell receptor beta chain came from a study of CD8 T cells in ankylosing spondylitis. Ten or more counts support this clonotype. CDR3 length: 14 residues. The V segment lost 6 bases and the J segment 4 bases; nucleotides outside the gene matches: 4. Germline V lookup: CDR1 DFQATT, CDR2 SNEGSKA (reference sequence). TCRdb reanalysed the 5' RACE reads using MiXCR and keeps one entry per CDR3 protein. The sample has about 300,000 distinct CDR3 sequences; 11% are singletons. The TCR originated in a female donor with ankylosing spondylitis or in good health (not recorded which). The gene calls are TRBV20-1 and TRBJ2-3; TRBD2 aligns across 13 bases. The sequenced sample consisted of blood, either unsorted or a sorted T cell fraction (not recorded which). Here the CDR3 reads CSANGLAGADTQYF. CDR3 sequence (DNA): TGCAGTGCCAACGGACTAGCGGGAGCAGATACGCAGTATTTT.